One and the same sample provided the 11 T cell receptor beta chains below, sequenced in a study of Graves' ophthalmopathy and Graves' hyperthyroidism. Beta-chain TCR CDR3 regions were amplified from RNA transcripts. A first-round RT-PCR used HTBI primers, followed by a second-round multiplex PCR. TCRdb reprocessed the multiplex PCR reads via MiXCR and lists one record per CDR3 protein. This table has under 350,000 distinct CDR3 sequences, about 17% appearing once. The sample taken for sequencing was peripheral blood. The receptor source for this set is an adult man with Graves' ophthalmopathy.

In its sample, this clonotype was seen many times. The CDR3, as DNA: TGTGCCAGCAGCTTGAATAGCGGGAGCATATCCGGGGAGCTGTTTTTT. It yields the protein CASSLNSGSISGELFF. The V gene is TRBV11-2, the J gene TRBJ2-2; 9 positions agree with TRBD2. Germline V CDR1 and CDR2: SGHAT, FQNNGV. V shed 3 bases and J 6 bases; nucleotides not matched to a gene: 8. This CDR3 contains 16 residues.

In this sample, this clonotype turned up many times. A much larger clone sits a single nucleotide away, making a read error possible. The chain has TRBV7-7 and TRBJ2-5; 9 bases map to TRBD1. Germline V gene lookup returns CDR1 SSHAT and CDR2 FNYEAQ (reference sequence). CDR3 length: 14 amino acids. CDR3 residues: CASSLGTGIEAQYF. The CDR3 DNA reads TGTGCTAGCAGCCTCGGGACAGGGATCGAGGCCCAGTACTTC.

This clonotype was observed at least ten times. The chain joins TRBV29-1 to TRBJ2-5; 10 nucleotides agree with TRBD2. After removal of 2 bases from V and 5 bases from J, the junction contained 17 bases not matched to a gene. Germline assignment: CDR1 SQVTM and CDR2 ANQGSEA. The CDR3 is 18 amino acids. CDR3 nucleotide sequence: TGCAGCGTTGAATCTTTCTCCATGCCTAGCGGGAGTACGGAGACCCAGTACTTC. It codes for CSVESFSMPSGSTETQYF.

This clonotype was found many times. The chain carries TRBV15 and TRBJ2-2; D is perhaps TRBD1 (5 bases). Trimming stripped 0 bases from V and 1 base from J, with 12 bases between. Germline CDR1 LNHNV, CDR2 YYDKDF (reference sequence). The CDR3 is 17 residues long. In DNA, the CDR3 is TGTGCCACCAGCAGAGAGGGAATAGGGGAGAACACCGGGGAGCTGTTTTTT. Its protein is CATSREGIGENTGELFF.

This clonotype has a count of ten or more. The chain uses TRBV2 and TRBJ1-1; possibly TRBD1 for D (5 bases). Germline CDR1 is SNHLY and CDR2 is FYNNEI. The CDR3 contains 13 residues. V was trimmed by 4 bases and J by 8 bases, leaving 14 bases between them. The CDR3 sequence: CASSVPDSWEAFF. CDR3 DNA: TGTGCCAGCAGTGTCCCAGACAGTTGGGAAGCTTTCTTT.

This clonotype was detected many times. The chain joins TRBV7-2 to TRBJ1-1; 7 bases align to TRBD1. V gave up 4 bases and J gave up 7 bases; unmatched junction bases: 9. The CDR3 covers 14 residues. CDR1 is SGHTA, CDR2 FQGNSA, per germline. The CDR3 DNA is TGTGCCAGCAGCTCCTCCAGCAGGACAGGTGAAGCTTTCTTT. It is translated as CASSSSSRTGEAFF.

This clonotype has a count of ten or more. V is TRBV6-5 and J is TRBJ1-5, with D hard to call. The germline V and J ends were trimmed by 2 bases and 0 bases, with 5 bases remaining between them. CDR1 and CDR2 (germline): MNHEY, SVGAGI. CDR3 length: 14 amino acids. The CDR3 nucleotides are TGTGCCAGCAGTTACCCAGGTAGCAATCAGCCCCAGCATTTT. Its protein is CASSYPGSNQPQHF.

This clonotype was observed a single time. The gene calls are TRBV11-2 and TRBJ2-7; D may correspond to TRBD1 or TRBD2 (6 bases each). The V gene lost 7 bases and the J gene lost 5 bases, with 18 bases spanning the gap. There are 14 residues in the CDR3. From germline, CDR1 is SGHAT and CDR2 FQNNGV. CDR3 bases: TGTGCCAGCAAAGGGGGGCTATTGGCTAACGAGCAGTACTTC. This sequence encodes CASKGGLLANEQYF.

The sample holds many counts of this clonotype. The chain has TRBV19 and TRBJ2-7, with 8 bases lining up with TRBD1. Germline trimming cut 9 bases from V and 2 bases from J; bases unmatched to any gene: 6. This CDR3 is built from 13 residues. Germline CDR1 reads LNHDA; CDR2 reads SQIVND (reference sequence). The DNA of the CDR3 is TGTGCCAGCAGGGGGCTTTCGACCTACGAGCAGTACTTC. As protein: CASRGLSTYEQYF.

This sequence joins TRBV11-2 and TRBJ2-7; the D gene is possibly TRBD1 (5 bases). The CDR3 length is 15 residues. The V end was cut by 0 bases, the J end by 4 bases, with 13 bases between. Germline CDR1 and CDR2: SGHAT and FQNNGV. Written as DNA, the CDR3 is TGTGCCAGCAGCTTAGATCTAGGCCAGGGTTACGAGCAGTACTTC. It translates to CASSLDLGQGYEQYF.

V and J are TRBV6-1 and TRBJ1-2; D unresolved. V was shortened by 3 bases and J by 4 bases, with 18 bases between the two germline ends. The CDR3 is 16 residues long. Germline V gene lookup returns CDR1 MNHNS and CDR2 SASEGT. The CDR3 sequence: CASSEPRTLGGYGYTF. The CDR3 DNA follows: TGTGCCAGCAGTGAGCCGCGTACCCTCGGCGGCTATGGCTACACCTTC.